This is a list of T cell receptor beta chains from one sample in a study of OX40 agonist ivuxolimab in advanced cancers. Clones were read by immunoSEQ multiplex PCR, and TCRdb kept only the in-frame ones, dropping some. The sample contains about 52,000 clones, 65% to 85% of which appear only once. Sequencing used CD4+ or CD8+ T cells sorted from blood, obtained in a trial of the OX40 agonist ivuxolimab. These receptors were collected from an adult with an advanced solid tumor such as melanoma, head and neck, liver or kidney cancer. Each CDR3 is given with its conserved first and last residue. The order of the fields is J gene, V gene, clone size, D gene, CDR3 DNA, CDR3 protein. D genes are given only for firm matches. Only part of the rows carry a size: once, few, many, or a class if the clone is expanded.

>TRBJ1-2|TRBV28|.|.
TGTGCCAGCAGTTTAGGAAGTCTCGGCGCATATGGCTACACCTTC
CASSLGSLGAYGYTF
>TRBJ1-1|TRBV7-2|once|TRBD1
TGTGCCAGCAGCTTAGTCGTTACAGGGGTTGTGAACACTGAAGCTTTCTTT
CASSLVVTGVVNTEAFF
>TRBJ2-1|TRBV11-1|.|TRBD2
TGTGCCAGCAGCCAGGGACTAGCGGCCTACAATGAGCAGTTCTTC
CASSQGLAAYNEQFF
>TRBJ2-7|TRBV5-5|.|.
TGCGCCAGCAGCCAAGATCGGGGGACCTACGAGCAGTACTTC
CASSQDRGTYEQYF
>TRBJ1-5|TRBV19|.|.
TGTGCCAGTAGTATTCAGCCAGGAGGCGATCAGCCCCAGCATTTT
CASSIQPGGDQPQHF
>TRBJ2-5|TRBV5-4|.|TRBD2
TGTGCCAGCAGCTCGCACGCGGGGGAAACAGAGACCCAGTACTTC
CASSSHAGETETQYF
>TRBJ1-2|TRBV6-1|once|.
TGTGCCAGCAGTGAGTTGGAGGGTTACGGCTACACCTTC
CASSELEGYGYTF
>TRBJ1-6|TRBV30|.|.
TGTGCCTGGAACGCAATTAATAATTCACCCCTCCACTTT
CAWNAINNSPLHF
>TRBJ2-1|TRBV20-1|.|.
TGCAGTGCTATACTACTGGGTGAGCAGTTCTTC
CSAILLGEQFF
>TRBJ2-3|TRBV15|.|.
TGTGCCACCAGCAGAGCCATGGGGATGGCGCTCGGGGATACGCAGTATTTT
CATSRAMGMALGDTQYF
>TRBJ1-5|TRBV15|.|TRBD1
TGTGCCACCAGCAGGGACAGGGGAAGCAATCAGCCCCAGCATTTT
CATSRDRGSNQPQHF
>TRBJ2-7|TRBV10-3|.|.
TGTGCCATCACTGAGAGCCGGACCTACGAGCAGTACTTC
CAITESRTYEQYF
>TRBJ1-4|TRBV28|.|.
TGTGCCAGCAGTTTAGGGGCAGAGAGGCTGTTTTTT
CASSLGAERLFF
>TRBJ1-1|TRBV13|few|.
TGTGCCAGCAGCCTCCAAGACATTGCCGGCATGAACACTGAAGCTTTCTTT
CASSLQDIAGMNTEAFF
>TRBJ2-1|TRBV19|.|.
TGTGCCAGTAGTTTACTTCTTAGCGGCTCCTACAATGAGCAGTTCTTC
CASSLLLSGSYNEQFF
>TRBJ1-5|TRBV6-5|.|.
TGTGCCAGCAGTTTATCGGCCAATCAGCCCCAGCATTTT
CASSLSANQPQHF
>TRBJ2-1|TRBV9|few|.
TGTGCCAGCAGCCTCCGGAGCGGGCCCTACAATGAGCAGTTCTTC
CASSLRSGPYNEQFF
>TRBJ2-7|TRBV28|.|TRBD2
TGTGCCAGCAGTCCCCCAGCGGGGGGAACCTACGAGCAGTACTTC
CASSPPAGGTYEQYF
>TRBJ2-3|TRBV7-2|.|.
TGTGCCAGCAGCGCCTTCACAGATACGCAGTATTTT
CASSAFTDTQYF
>TRBJ1-5|TRBV6-1|.|.
TGTGCCAGCAGTGAAGGGATGAATCAGCCCCAGCATTTT
CASSEGMNQPQHF
>TRBJ2-1|TRBV6-4|.|TRBD2
TGTGCCAGCAGTGCCCTCCCCGGACTAGCGGGAGGTAAGCAGTTCTTC
CASSALPGLAGGKQFF
>TRBJ2-1|TRBV6-4|.|TRBD2
TGTGCCAGCAGTGACAGTATGGGGACTAGCGGGAGTACATCCAATGAGCAGTTCTTC
CASSDSMGTSGSTSNEQFF
>TRBJ2-1|TRBV28|.|.
TGTGCCAGCAGTTATGGTGGTAGCGGCTCCTACAATGAGCAGTTCTTC
CASSYGGSGSYNEQFF
>TRBJ1-2|TRBV30|.|TRBD1
TGTGCCTGGAGGGACAGGGCCTATGGCTACACCTTC
CAWRDRAYGYTF
>TRBJ2-7|TRBV27|.|TRBD2
TGTGCCAGCAGGGGACTAGGGACCGAGCAGTACTTC
CASRGLGTEQYF
>TRBJ2-1|TRBV14|.|.
TGTGCCAGCAGTCCAATTCCTGGGGTTGCCTACAATGAGCAGTTCTTC
CASSPIPGVAYNEQFF
>TRBJ1-2|TRBV19|once|.
TGTGCCAGTAATATCTCCCCGACCTTCGGGCATGGCTACACCTTC
CASNISPTFGHGYTF
>TRBJ1-5|TRBV5-1|.|.
TGCGCCAGCAGCGATGGGAGAGGGAATCAGCCCCAGCATTTT
CASSDGRGNQPQHF
>TRBJ1-6|TRBV4-2|.|TRBD1
TGTGCCAGCAGCCCTCCGGGACAGGAAAATTCACCCCTCCACTTT
CASSPPGQENSPLHF
>TRBJ2-1|TRBV18|.|.
TGTGCCAGCTCACCACGGGCCCTACTTACGAGTGAGCAGTTCTTC
CASSPRALLTSEQFF
>TRBJ2-2|TRBV2|few|.
TGTGCCAGCAGTCCCCAGAGGGGGGACACCGGGGAGCTGTTTTTT
CASSPQRGDTGELFF
>TRBJ1-2|TRBV27|.|.
TGTGCCAGCAGTTTAGTGGGGACTCAGTATGGCTACACCTTC
CASSLVGTQYGYTF
>TRBJ2-2|TRBV5-4|once|TRBD2
TGTGCCAGCAGGGGGGGGACCGGGCATGACACCGGGGAGCTGTTTTTT
CASRGGTGHDTGELFF
>TRBJ2-7|TRBV5-5|.|.
TGTGCCAGCAGCCAAGAGCTACAGACCTACGAGCAGTACTTC
CASSQELQTYEQYF
>TRBJ2-5|TRBV2|.|.
TGTGCCAGCAGCGAACAGGGTATACAAGAGACCCAGTACTTC
CASSEQGIQETQYF
>TRBJ2-1|TRBV25-1|.|.
TGTGCCAGCAGTGATATGAGTTGGGACGAGCAGTTCTTC
CASSDMSWDEQFF
>TRBJ2-1|TRBV4-1|.|.
TGCGCCAGCAGCCAAGGGTCTAACTCCTACAATGAGCAGTTCTTC
CASSQGSNSYNEQFF
>TRBJ2-1|TRBV5-1|.|.
TGCGCCAGCAGCTTTAGTAGCGGAGGACCCAAGGAGCAGTTCTTC
CASSFSSGGPKEQFF
>TRBJ2-7|TRBV5-1|.|.
TGCGCCAGCAGCTTGGTGTCAGGTCAATCCTACGAGCAGTACTTC
CASSLVSGQSYEQYF
>TRBJ2-7|TRBV7-9|.|TRBD2
TGTGCCAGCAGCCACCTCCCTAGCGGGAGGGCCCTCGAGCAGTACTTC
CASSHLPSGRALEQYF
>TRBJ2-2|TRBV13|.|TRBD2
TGTGCCAGCAGCTCTAGCGGGGGGGGCACCGGGGAGCTGTTTTTT
CASSSSGGGTGELFF
>TRBJ2-5|TRBV28|.|.
TGTGCCAGCAGCCCTGCCGGAAAGACCCAGTACTTC
CASSPAGKTQYF
>TRBJ1-1|TRBV30|.|.
TGTGCCTGGAGGCCCAGGCACACTGAAGCTTTCTTT
CAWRPRHTEAFF
>TRBJ1-3|TRBV4-3|few|TRBD1
TGCGCCAGCAGCCCGGGTACAGGGGGGTACGGAAACACCATATATTTT
CASSPGTGGYGNTIYF
>TRBJ2-1|TRBV28|.|.
TGTGCCAGCACGTCCCCCTTCCAGCGGCTATTCTACAATGAGCAGTTCTTC
CASTSPFQRLFYNEQFF
>TRBJ1-1|TRBV7-2|.|TRBD1
TGTGCCAGCAGCTCGGGACAGGCGAACACTGAAGCTTTCTTT
CASSSGQANTEAFF
>TRBJ1-3|TRBV18|once|TRBD1
TGTGCCAGCTCACCTTTAACGGGACAGGGGGCGTCTGGAAACACCATATATTTT
CASSPLTGQGASGNTIYF
>TRBJ1-4|TRBV5-6|once|.
TGTGCCAGCAGCTTCCTCGCGGGGACTAATGAAAAACTGTTTTTT
CASSFLAGTNEKLFF
>TRBJ1-5|TRBV19|.|.
TGTGCCAGTAGTATAGGTACAGATCAGCCCCAGCATTTT
CASSIGTDQPQHF
>TRBJ2-3|TRBV5-4|.|.
TGTGCCAGCAGCTTGAAGGGGACAGATACGCAGTATTTT
CASSLKGTDTQYF
>TRBJ2-1|TRBV19|few|.
TGTGCCACCCAAACCCGGCTAGCTACACGCAATGAGCAGTTCTTC
CATQTRLATRNEQFF
>TRBJ1-2|TRBV7-2|.|TRBD1
TGTGCCAGCAGCTTAGGGTCCGGGACAGGGAGTTTTGGCTACACCTTC
CASSLGSGTGSFGYTF
>TRBJ2-7|TRBV11-3|.|.
TGTGCCAGCAGCCACCCGACAGGAAAGCAGTACTTC
CASSHPTGKQYF
>TRBJ1-4|TRBV16|.|TRBD1
TGTGCCAGCAGCCCAGAAGACAGGGGGATATTAACTAATGAAAAACTGTTTTTT
CASSPEDRGILTNEKLFF
>TRBJ2-1|TRBV19|.|.
TGTGCCAGTAACATAGGGCAGTTACCCATGAGTGAGCAGTTCTTC
CASNIGQLPMSEQFF